This T cell receptor (beta chain) was sequenced for a study of beta chain features in type 1 diabetes. Study information: Cell yields, gender and age were similar in healthy donors and patients.

Study-level results: The study found fewer insertions and more deletions at VDJ junctions in type 1 diabetes patients. Naive, central memory and regulatory TCRB repertoires appeared more similar among patients than healthy donors. Among all four CD4+ subsets, Type 1 diabetes patients had TCRB CDR3s that were moderately but significantly shorter.

With respect to this clone: Antigen unknown. The same CDR3 can be traced to other DNA sequences in this sample.

V was clipped by 2 bases and J by 3 bases, with 5 bases between them. CDR3 length: 11 amino acids. Germline lookup yields CDR1 DFQATT and CDR2 SNEGSKA (reference sequence). Expressed TCRB transcripts got sequenced, as all isolated RNA was reverse transcribed. TCRdb keeps only in-frame clones here, not all; method: immunoSEQ multiplex PCR. The table shows 600,000 or so clones, with 11% to 15% occurring only once. V gene TRBV20-1 combines with J gene TRBJ2-7; D remains ambiguous. The material sequenced was naive CD4+ T cells from blood. The receptor was isolated from a man younger than 35 with type 1 diabetes. The CDR3 loop reads CSARTNYEQYF. The DNA for the CDR3 is TGCAGTGCTAGAACTAACTACGAGCAGTACTTC.